A selection of T cell receptor beta chains follows, all from one sample in a study of CD8+ T cells in alopecia areata. The protocol was immunoSEQ multiplex PCR, while the TCRdb copy is restricted to in-frame clones and leaves out a portion. The sample consists of hundreds of thousands of clones, roughly two fifths of them appearing once. This sample comprised CD4+ T cells sorted from blood, obtained at roughly week 30, from a patient treated with tofacitinib. The receptors originated from a human donor with alopecia areata. CDR3s include the opening cysteine and the closing phenylalanine or tryptophan. D genes are given only for firm matches. The listing skips clone size in some rows; elsewhere it reads once, few, many or a size class.

v_gene	abundance	j_gene	d_gene	CDR3aa	CDR3nt
TRBV5-1	NA	TRBJ2-7	NA	CASSSTGYEQYF	TGCGCCAGCAGCTCAACGGGTTACGAGCAGTACTTC
TRBV4-1	NA	TRBJ2-5	NA	CASSQDPRLGETQYF	TGCGCCAGCAGCCAAGACCCGAGGCTGGGGGAGACCCAGTACTTC
TRBV19	NA	TRBJ2-7	TRBD1	CASTSGTAVHEQYF	TGTGCCAGTACCTCCGGGACAGCGGTCCACGAGCAGTACTTC
TRBV2	NA	TRBJ2-1	TRBD1	CASMGPGQGLHEQFF	TGTGCCAGCATGGGGCCGGGACAGGGGTTGCATGAGCAGTTCTTC
TRBV5-4	NA	TRBJ2-2	NA	CASSSTRGVGELFF	TGTGCCAGCAGCTCTACCAGGGGTGTAGGGGAGCTGTTTTTT
TRBV13	few	TRBJ1-2	TRBD1	CASSRQDRGPYGYTF	TGTGCCAGCAGCCGACAGGACAGGGGACCCTATGGCTACACCTTC
TRBV14	many	TRBJ1-2	NA	CASSQSPTDLYGYTF	TGTGCCAGCAGCCAATCCCCTACGGACCTCTATGGCTACACCTTC
TRBV20-1	NA	TRBJ1-1	NA	CSAGRDEAFF	TGCAGTGCTGGACGGGATGAAGCTTTCTTT
TRBV29-1	few	TRBJ2-1	NA	CSVVGRVNYNEQFF	TGCAGCGTTGTTGGCAGGGTGAACTACAATGAGCAGTTCTTC
TRBV2	many	TRBJ2-3	TRBD2	CASSDGSSGRIRADTQYF	TGTGCCAGCAGTGACGGGTCTAGCGGGCGGATTCGGGCAGATACGCAGTATTTT
TRBV5-1	NA	TRBJ2-6	NA	CASSSLIGFSGANVLTF	TGCGCCAGCAGCTCTCTGATAGGGTTCTCTGGGGCCAACGTCCTGACTTTC
TRBV29-1	NA	TRBJ2-7	NA	CSVEEGGRRDEQYF	TGCAGCGTTGAAGAAGGGGGGCGAAGGGACGAGCAGTACTTC
TRBV2	few	TRBJ2-1	TRBD1	CASRDRGGQFF	TGTGCCAGCAGGGACAGGGGCGGGCAGTTCTTC
TRBV7-3	NA	TRBJ2-7	TRBD2	CASSPRGGRAYEQYF	TGTGCCAGCAGCCCAAGGGGCGGGAGAGCCTACGAGCAGTACTTC
TRBV11-2	few	TRBJ2-3	NA	CASSKGPGRADTQYF	TGTGCCAGCAGCAAGGGTCCGGGGAGAGCAGATACGCAGTATTTT
TRBV30	NA	TRBJ2-3	NA	CAWRVLATDTQYF	TGTGCCTGGAGAGTTCTAGCGACAGATACGCAGTATTTT
TRBV28	few	TRBJ1-1	NA	CASSTGQLEAFF	TGTGCCAGCAGTACCGGACAGCTTGAAGCTTTCTTT
TRBV11-1	NA	TRBJ2-1	TRBD2	CASSLPSGGYNEQFF	TGTGCCAGCAGCTTACCCAGCGGGGGGTACAATGAGCAGTTCTTC
TRBV7-3	NA	TRBJ2-1	NA	CASSLTGSENEQFF	TGTGCCAGCAGCTTAACAGGGTCCGAAAATGAGCAGTTCTTC
TRBV7-2	few	TRBJ2-5	TRBD2	CASSSSVFIVAGLQETQYF	TGTGCCAGCAGCTCCTCCGTTTTTATCGTAGCGGGGCTCCAAGAGACCCAGTACTTC
TRBV7-9	NA	TRBJ1-4	TRBD1	CASSTDRVGEKLFF	TGTGCCAGCAGTACGGACAGGGTCGGGGAAAAACTGTTTTTT
TRBV7-9	NA	TRBJ2-3	NA	CASSPDADTQYF	TGTGCCAGCAGCCCAGATGCAGATACGCAGTATTTT
TRBV30	NA	TRBJ2-1	NA	CAWSTRGFEQFF	TGTGCCTGGAGTACCCGGGGATTTGAGCAGTTCTTC
TRBV6-5	NA	TRBJ1-2	NA	CASTTGGGYTF	TGTGCCAGCACCACCGGGGGGGGCTACACCTTC
TRBV30	NA	TRBJ2-5	NA	CAWSVLRGARETQYF	TGTGCCTGGAGTGTTTTAAGAGGGGCGAGAGAGACCCAGTACTTC
TRBV6-1	NA	TRBJ2-2	NA	CASSEGGRTTGELFF	TGTGCCAGCAGTGAAGGAGGCCGCACAACCGGGGAGCTGTTTTTT
TRBV7-9	NA	TRBJ1-1	TRBD1	CASSLAPGGTEAFF	TGTGCCAGCAGCTTAGCGCCAGGGGGCACTGAAGCTTTCTTT
TRBV9	NA	TRBJ2-5	TRBD2	CASSVAAQAGWETQYF	TGTGCCAGCAGCGTAGCGGCTCAAGCGGGATGGGAGACCCAGTACTTC
TRBV7-2	few	TRBJ1-1	NA	CASSLVNWYLNTEAFF	TGTGCCAGCAGCTTAGTTAATTGGTACCTGAACACTGAAGCTTTCTTT
TRBV19	NA	TRBJ2-1	TRBD2	CASSQSRLAGYNEQFF	TGTGCCAGTAGTCAATCACGACTAGCGGGCTACAATGAGCAGTTCTTC
TRBV7-2	many	TRBJ1-4	NA	CASSLGGAVEKLFF	TGTGCCAGCAGCCTCGGAGGGGCTGTTGAAAAACTGTTTTTT
TRBV11-2	NA	TRBJ1-5	TRBD1	CASSVGGGNQPQHF	TGTGCCAGCAGCGTAGGGGGCGGCAATCAGCCCCAGCATTTT
TRBV4-1	NA	TRBJ2-7	TRBD1	CASSQGPGTANSYEQYF	TGCGCCAGCAGCCAAGGACCCGGGACAGCCAACTCCTACGAGCAGTACTTC
TRBV7-6	NA	TRBJ2-5	NA	CASSPVPLRETQYF	TGTGCCAGCAGCCCAGTGCCTCTAAGGGAGACCCAGTACTTC
TRBV2	NA	TRBJ2-1	NA	CASSQDLSYDEQFF	TGTGCCAGCAGCCAGGACCTCAGCTACGATGAGCAGTTCTTC
TRBV30	NA	TRBJ1-2	TRBD1	CAWSRTGGGNGYTF	TGTGCCTGGAGCAGGACAGGGGGCGGGAATGGCTACACCTTC
TRBV7-9	NA	TRBJ2-7	NA	CASSLEGGSYEQYF	TGTGCCAGCAGCCTTGAGGGTGGGTCCTACGAGCAGTACTTC
TRBV5-1	few	TRBJ1-2	TRBD1	CASRQGEEYGYTF	TGCGCCAGCCGACAGGGTGAGGAATATGGCTACACCTTC
TRBV6-5	NA	TRBJ1-4	NA	CASSYSHANEKLFF	TGTGCCAGCAGTTACTCACATGCTAATGAAAAACTGTTTTTT
TRBV30	few	TRBJ1-5	NA	CAWSKDRGNQPQHF	TGTGCCTGGAGTAAGGACAGAGGAAATCAGCCCCAGCATTTT
TRBV9	few	TRBJ2-6	TRBD1	CASSVPGQGVPPGANVLTF	TGTGCCAGCAGCGTACCTGGACAGGGGGTGCCCCCTGGGGCCAACGTCCTGACTTTC
TRBV6-6	few	TRBJ2-7	NA	CASSFSGSYEQYF	TGTGCCAGCAGTTTTTCAGGATCCTACGAGCAGTACTTC
TRBV29-1	NA	TRBJ1-4	NA	CSVSTGNEKLFF	TGCAGCGTATCTACAGGGAATGAAAAACTGTTTTTT
TRBV4-2	NA	TRBJ1-5	NA	CASSQQRQRNQPQHF	TGTGCCAGCAGCCAACAGCGACAGCGCAATCAGCCCCAGCATTTT
TRBV4-1	few	TRBJ1-1	TRBD1	CASRGIGTGRAFF	TGCGCCAGCAGGGGAATAGGGACAGGTCGGGCTTTCTTT
TRBV23-1	NA	TRBJ2-4	NA	CASNNRAGDIQYF	TGCGCCAGCAATAACAGGGCGGGAGACATTCAGTACTTC
TRBV18	NA	TRBJ2-1	NA	CASSGGQRTTYNEQFF	TGTGCCAGCTCAGGGGGGCAGCGGACGACCTACAATGAGCAGTTCTTC
TRBV2	NA	TRBJ2-2	TRBD2	CASRTSHTGELFF	TGTGCCAGCAGGACTAGCCACACCGGGGAGCTGTTTTTT
TRBV18	NA	TRBJ1-3	NA	CASSPQKSGNTIYF	TGTGCCAGCTCACCACAGAAATCTGGAAACACCATATATTTT
TRBV9	NA	TRBJ2-7	TRBD1	CASSVDRDRPELRRLYEQYF	TGTGCCAGCAGCGTAGACCGGGACAGACCAGAACTCCGGCGACTCTACGAGCAGTACTTC
TRBV6-5	NA	TRBJ2-7	TRBD1	CASSYGQENYEQYF	TGTGCCAGCAGCTACGGACAGGAAAACTACGAGCAGTACTTC